This TCR beta chain was found in a study of blood T cell repertoires in COVID-19. Study-wide context: Samples came from the United States, Italy and Spain, spanning acute and convalescent COVID-19.

Individuals drawn from approximately 26 US areas were roughly 18 to 100 years old. CDR1 is SQVTM and CDR2 is ANQGSEA in the germline V gene. With 5 bases clipped from V and 1 base from J, the junction kept 5 bases outside the gene matches. The CDR3 is 15 residues long. Profiling relied on immunoSEQ multiplex PCR, and the TCRdb table lists in-frame clones only, not all of them. The sample contains approximately 490,000 clones, 75% to 90% of which appear only once. The chain joins TRBV29-1 to TRBJ2-2, with 9 positions matching TRBD1. Sequenced sample: PBMCs or T cells enriched from blood (not recorded which). The TCR comes from a woman aged 55-70 years who had recovered from COVID-19. Here the CDR3 DNA reads TGCAGCGTTCAACGGGACAGGGAGAACACCGGGGAGCTGTTTTTT. It codes for CSVQRDRENTGELFF.